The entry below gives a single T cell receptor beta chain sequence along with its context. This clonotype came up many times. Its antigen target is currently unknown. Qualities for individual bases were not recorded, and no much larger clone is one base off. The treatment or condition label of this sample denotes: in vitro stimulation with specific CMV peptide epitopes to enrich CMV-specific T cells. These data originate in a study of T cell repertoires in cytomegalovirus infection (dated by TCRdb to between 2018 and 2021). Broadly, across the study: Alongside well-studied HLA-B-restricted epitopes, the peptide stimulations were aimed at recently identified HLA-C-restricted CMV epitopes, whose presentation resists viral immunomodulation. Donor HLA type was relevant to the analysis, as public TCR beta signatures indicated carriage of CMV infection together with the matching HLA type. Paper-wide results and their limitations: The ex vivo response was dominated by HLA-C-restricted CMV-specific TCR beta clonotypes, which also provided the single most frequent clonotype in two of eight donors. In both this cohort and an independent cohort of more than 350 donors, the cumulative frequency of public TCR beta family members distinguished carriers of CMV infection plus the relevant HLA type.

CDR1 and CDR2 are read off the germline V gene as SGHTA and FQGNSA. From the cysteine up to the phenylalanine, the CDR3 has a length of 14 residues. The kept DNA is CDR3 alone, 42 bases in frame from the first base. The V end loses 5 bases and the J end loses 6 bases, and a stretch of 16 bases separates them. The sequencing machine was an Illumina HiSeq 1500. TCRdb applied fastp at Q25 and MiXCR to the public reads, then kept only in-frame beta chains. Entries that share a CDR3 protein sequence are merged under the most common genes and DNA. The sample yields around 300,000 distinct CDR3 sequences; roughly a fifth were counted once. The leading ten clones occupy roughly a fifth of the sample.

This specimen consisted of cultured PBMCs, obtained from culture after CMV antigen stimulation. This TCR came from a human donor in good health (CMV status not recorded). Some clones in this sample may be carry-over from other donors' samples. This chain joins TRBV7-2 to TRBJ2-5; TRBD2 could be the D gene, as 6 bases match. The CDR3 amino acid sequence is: CASSPKGGGQTQYF. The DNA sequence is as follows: TGTGCCAGCAGCCCAAAGGGAGGTGGTCAGACCCAGTACTTC.